The 28 T cell receptor beta chains in this list originate from one sample, sequenced in a study of beta chain features in type 1 diabetes. The sequenced template was cDNA made from the entire isolated RNA. Generated by immunoSEQ multiplex PCR, the TCRdb table keeps only in-frame clones and is missing some. In the table there are about 360,000 clones, 10% to 15% of which are singletons. The source material was naive CD4+ T cells from blood. Receptors were obtained from a man between 18 and 35 years old in good health.

The rearrangement links TRBV30 to TRBJ1-6; no firm D call. The CDR3 length is 15 residues. The germline V and J ends were trimmed by 2 bases and 4 bases, with 12 bases remaining between them. Germline loops: CDR1 GTSNPN, CDR2 SVGIG (reference sequence). Here the CDR3 reads CAWSITRNYNSPLHF. In DNA form, the CDR3 reads TGTGCCTGGAGTATCACGCGGAATTATAATTCACCCCTCCACTTT. Supplemented by reference TRBV30 and TRBJ1-6, the full variable domain reads SQTIHQWPATLVQPVGSPLSLECTVEGTSNPNLYWYRQAAGRGLQLLFYSVGIGQISSEVPQNLSASRPQDRQFILSSKKLLLSDSGFYLCAWSITRNYNSPLHFGNGTRLTVT.

The chain joins TRBV9 to TRBJ2-1, with 8 bases fitting TRBD2. The CDR3 has 18 residues. Germline CDR1 SGDLS, CDR2 YYNGEE. Trimming removed 1 base from V and 4 bases from J; junction bases left unmatched: 13. DNA of the CDR3: TGTGCCAGCAGCGTAATGGCGGGAGGCCTCGTTTCGTACAATGAGCAGTTCTTC. Amino acid sequence: CASSVMAGGLVSYNEQFF.

This clone was seen a handful of times. The chain recombines TRBV28 with TRBJ1-2; D is perhaps TRBD1 (5 bases). This CDR3 contains 12 residues. Germline CDR1 is MDHEN and CDR2 is SYDVKM. V dropped 7 bases and J dropped 2 bases, with 8 bases sitting between them. Here the CDR3 reads CASTDSNYGYTF. The CDR3 DNA reads TGTGCCAGCACCGACAGCAACTATGGCTACACCTTC.

The chain combines TRBV5-1 with TRBJ2-2, with D possibly matching TRBD1 (6 bases). The CDR3 runs 14 residues. V lost 5 bases to trimming and J lost 2 bases, with 10 bases between them. Germline CDR1 SGHRS, CDR2 YFSETQ. The DNA of the CDR3 is TGCGCCAGCAGGACAGGTACCAACACCGGGGAGCTGTTTTTT. Protein: CASRTGTNTGELFF.

This clone was detected a few times. One end of the junction is discordant with germline, which a read error may explain. The chain recombines TRBV7-7 with TRBJ2-5; D gene ambiguous. The CDR3 is made up of 14 amino acids. The germline gives CDR1 SSHAT, CDR2 FNYEAQ (reference sequence). CDR3 in amino acids: CASSLAGSQETQYF. The CDR3, as DNA: TGTGCTAGCAGCTTAGCTGGCAGTCAAGAGACCCAGTACTTC.

A few counts support this clone. The CDR3 loop reads CASSGSANTGELFF. The CDR3 coding sequence is TGTGCCAGTAGTGGGAGCGCGAACACCGGGGAGCTGTTTTTT. This chain joins TRBV19 and TRBJ2-2; the D gene is possibly TRBD2 (5 bases). The CDR3 length is 14 residues. V shed 5 bases and J shed 0 bases, with 7 bases lying between them. Looked up from germline, CDR1 is LNHDA and CDR2 is SQIVND (reference sequence). The complete variable domain, with remaining parts taken from reference TRBV19 and TRBJ2-2, reads DGGITQSPKYLFRKEGQNVTLSCEQNLNHDAMYWYRQDPGQGLRLIYYSQIVNDFQKGDIAEGYSVSREKKESFPLTVTSAQKNPTAFYLCASSGSANTGELFFGEGSRLTVL.

There are a few counts of this clone. CDR3 coding DNA: TGTGCCAGCAGCTTACAGGTGAACACTGAAGCTTTCTTT. Amino acid sequence: CASSLQVNTEAFF. V and J are TRBV7-6 and TRBJ1-1; D ambiguous. CDR1 and CDR2 (germline): SGHVS, FNYEAQ. V lost 2 bases, J lost 0 bases, and 4 bases lay in between. This CDR3 region has 13 residues.

The chain links TRBV7-2 to TRBJ2-2; D not certain. The germline V gene has CDR1 SGHTA and CDR2 FQGNSA. CDR3 length: 16 residues. Trimming removed 2 bases at V and 0 bases at J, with 10 bases between. The CDR3 here is CASSLISTTNTGELFF. The CDR3 nucleotides read TGTGCCAGCAGCTTAATCTCGACAACGAACACCGGGGAGCTGTTTTTT.

This chain links TRBV23-1 with TRBJ2-7; tentatively, D is TRBD1 (5 bases). Being an ORF, TRBV23-1 has a function that is uncertain. The CDR3 extends over 14 amino acids. Between the trimmed V and J ends, which lost 4 bases and 4 bases, there was a span of 14 bases. The CDR3 loop is CASSRQGKFYEQYF. The CDR3 region has the DNA TGCGCCAGCAGTCGGCAGGGTAAATTTTACGAGCAGTACTTC.

The gene calls are TRBV7-9 and TRBJ1-2; D not resolved. This CDR3 contains 15 residues. V was pared by 4 bases and J by 5 bases, with 17 bases between. The germline V gene encodes CDR1 SEHNR and CDR2 FQNEAQ (reference sequence). DNA for the CDR3: TGTGCCAGCAGCTGGGCTGACCCCTCGGGGTATGGCTACACCTTC. Protein sequence: CASSWADPSGYGYTF.

This chain connects TRBV4-3 to TRBJ2-5; D ambiguous. Germline values: CDR1 LGHNA, CDR2 YSLEER. The CDR3 is 15 amino acids. With 0 bases removed from V and 1 base from J, the gap between germline ends came to 9 bases. The CDR3 sequence is CASSQDRSFQETQYF. CDR3 nucleotides: TGCGCCAGCAGCCAAGATCGGAGTTTCCAAGAGACCCAGTACTTC.

In this sample, this clone turned up a few times. This chain uses TRBV7-2 with TRBJ2-7; the D gene is possibly TRBD2 (5 bases). The germline V and J ends were trimmed by 5 bases and 0 bases, with 26 bases remaining between them. This CDR3 has 19 amino acids. Germline V CDR1 and CDR2: SGHTA, FQGNSA. CDR3 sequence reads: CASSRKNGPGLILSYEQYF. The CDR3 nucleotides read TGTGCCAGCAGCCGTAAGAATGGCCCAGGACTGATCCTCTCCTACGAGCAGTACTTC. Full variable domain (rest looked up from reference TRBV7-2 and TRBJ2-7): GAGVSQSPSNKVTEKGKDVELRCDPISGHTALYWYRQSLGQGLEFLIYFQGNSAPDKSGLPSDRFSAERTGGSVSTLTIQRTQQEDSAVYLCASSRKNGPGLILSYEQYFGPGTRLTVT.

CDR3 bases: TGTGCCAGCTCACCAGAAGCAGGGTCCTACAATGAGCAGTTCTTC. This translates into CASSPEAGSYNEQFF. The chain employs TRBV18 and TRBJ2-1; a possible D gene is TRBD1 (5 bases). The V and J ends lost 2 bases and 1 base respectively, with 9 bases between them. The CDR3 has 15 residues. Germline CDR1 KGHSH, CDR2 LQKENI.

This clone was observed a few times. The chain joins TRBV7-2 to TRBJ1-2; D is uncertain. V dropped 7 bases and J dropped 3 bases, with 15 bases sitting between them. This CDR3 contains 14 residues. Per the germline V gene, CDR1 is SGHTA and CDR2 is FQGNSA. The CDR3 DNA sequence: TGTGCCAGCACTTCCCTAGAGTGGGACTATGGCTACACCTTC. This sequence encodes CASTSLEWDYGYTF.

This clone was seen only a few times. This chain joins TRBV6-5 and TRBJ2-6; TRBD1 might be the D (5 bases). V lost 5 bases and J lost 2, with 10 bases in between. Germline lookup yields CDR1 MNHEY and CDR2 SVGAGI. The CDR3 has 15 amino acids. The CDR3 loop is CASSRRGTGANVLTF. CDR3 in DNA: TGTGCCAGCAGTCGAAGGGGAACTGGGGCCAACGTCCTGACTTTC.

V usage is TRBV25-1 and J usage is TRBJ1-2; the match to TRBD1 covers 12 bases. V was pared by 5 bases and J by 4 bases, with 5 bases of the junction left unmatched. The CDR3 has 15 residues. Per germline, CDR1 MGHDK and CDR2 SYGVNS. The CDR3 reads CASSWGTGGAYGYTF. In nucleotides, the CDR3 is TGTGCCAGCAGTTGGGGGACAGGGGGCGCCTATGGCTACACCTTC.

This clone was observed a handful of times. V gene TRBV5-1 combines with J gene TRBJ2-1, with 11 bases aligning to TRBD2. There are 16 residues in the CDR3. Germline CDR1 is SGHRS and CDR2 is YFSETQ. The V gene end was trimmed by 3 bases and the J gene end by 8 bases; junction bases not matched to a gene: 10. CDR3 sequence (DNA): TGCGCCAGCAGCTCTAACCTAGCGGGGGGCCTAGATGAGCAGTTCTTC. Protein product: CASSSNLAGGLDEQFF.

The chain has TRBV18 and TRBJ1-1, with D perhaps TRBD1 (5 bases). The CDR3 is 14 amino acids. With 8 bases removed from V and 1 base from J, the gap between germline ends came to 14 bases. Germline CDR1 is KGHSH and CDR2 is LQKENI. The CDR3 protein is CASLTLTGNTEAFF. CDR3 coding DNA: TGTGCCAGCCTAACACTAACAGGGAACACTGAAGCTTTCTTT. The whole variable domain, remainder taken from reference TRBV18 and TRBJ1-1, is NAGVMQNPRHLVRRRGQEARLRCSPMKGHSHVYWYRQLPEEGLKFMVYLQKENIIDESGMPKERFSAEFPKEGPSILRIQQVVRGDSAAYFCASLTLTGNTEAFFGQGTRLTVV.

This clone has just one count. This chain uses TRBV18 with TRBJ2-7, with TRBD1 matching 8 bases. Germline V gene lookup returns CDR1 KGHSH and CDR2 LQKENI. The trim removed 0 bases at V and 3 bases at J, leaving 7 bases unmatched. This CDR3 contains 16 residues. The CDR3 region has the DNA TGTGCCAGCTCACCACCATACGGGACAGGAGGCTACGAGCAGTACTTC. It yields the protein CASSPPYGTGGYEQYF.

The V gene is TRBV6-5, the J gene TRBJ2-7, with 8 bases lining up with TRBD2. Germline V gene sequence: CDR1 MNHEY, CDR2 SVGAGI. The CDR3 loop spans 16 amino acids. V gave up 0 bases and J gave up 7 bases; unmatched junction bases: 11. The CDR3 is CASSYSGSGSLEEQYF. CDR3 in DNA: TGTGCCAGCAGTTACTCGGGGAGCGGGAGTCTGGAGGAGCAGTACTTC.

This clone came up a few times. The chain employs TRBV7-9 and TRBJ2-5, with 9 nucleotides matching TRBD2. CDR1 is SEHNR and CDR2 is FQNEAQ in the germline V gene (reference sequence). The V segment lost 5 bases and the J segment 2 bases; nucleotides outside the gene matches: 3. This CDR3 spans 14 amino acids. The CDR3: CASSVTSGQETQYF. Written as DNA, the CDR3 is TGTGCCAGCAGCGTTACTAGCGGGCAAGAGACCCAGTACTTC.

V usage is TRBV7-9 and J usage is TRBJ2-1, with D perhaps matching TRBD1 (6 bases). Trimming took off 1 base at V and 4 bases at J, with 8 bases between the two ends. The CDR3 extends over 14 amino acids. Looked up from germline, CDR1 is SEHNR and CDR2 is FQNEAQ (reference sequence). The CDR3: CASSLGQGYNEQFF. CDR3 DNA: TGTGCCAGCAGCTTAGGCCAGGGGTACAATGAGCAGTTCTTC.

V is TRBV5-1 and J is TRBJ2-3, with D perhaps matching TRBD1 (7 bases). There are 15 residues in the CDR3. Germline CDR1 SGHRS, CDR2 YFSETQ. Trimming cost V 0 bases and J 8 bases, with 16 bases left between them. CDR3 residues: CASSLGQGGESTQYF. The CDR3 DNA is TGCGCCAGCAGCTTGGGGCAGGGGGGAGAAAGTACGCAGTATTTT.

The sample holds a few counts of this clone. This chain's CDR3 is CASSSRGGTDTQYF. CDR3 DNA sequence: TGTGCCAGCAGTTCGCGGGGGGGCACAGATACGCAGTATTTT. The genes are TRBV6-5 and TRBJ2-3, with 8 positions matching TRBD2. CDR1 and CDR2 (germline): MNHEY, SVGAGI. The CDR3 is 14 amino acids. The J segment lost 1 base and the V segment lost 4 bases, leaving 1 base of the junction unmatched.

This clone was recorded a few times. The J gene is TRBJ2-7, the V gene TRBV30; D might be TRBD2 (5 bases). Germline CDR1 and CDR2: GTSNPN and SVGIG (reference sequence). The length of the CDR3 is 13 residues. V was cut by 4 bases and J by 0 bases, with 10 bases left in between. This CDR3 is CAWKRGFSYEQYF. The CDR3 nucleotides read TGTGCCTGGAAGCGCGGGTTCTCCTACGAGCAGTACTTC.

The chain carries TRBV18 and TRBJ2-1, with 8 bases matching TRBD2. Trimming removed 1 base from V and 7 bases from J; junction bases left unmatched: 12. Germline CDR1 and CDR2: KGHSH and LQKENI. The CDR3 runs 17 residues. The CDR3 nucleotides read TGTGCCAGCTCACCACGCTATGCCAGCGGGGGAGGGAATGAGCAGTTCTTC. It specifies CASSPRYASGGGNEQFF.

About this clone itself: Additional DNA sequences in this sample encode the identical CDR3. The V and J genes are TRBV30 and TRBJ2-1; D is perhaps TRBD2 (6 bases). Germline loops: CDR1 GTSNPN, CDR2 SVGIG (reference sequence). There are 13 residues in the CDR3. The V end lost 1 base, the J end lost 2 bases, and 6 bases lay between the germline ends. The CDR3 protein is CAWSGGAYNEQFF. CDR3 sequence (DNA): TGTGCCTGGAGTGGCGGGGCCTACAATGAGCAGTTCTTC.

There are a few counts of this clone. The rearrangement links TRBV19 to TRBJ2-1; no definite D call. CDR3 size: 13 residues. The germline gives CDR1 LNHDA, CDR2 SQIVND (reference sequence). Trimming cost V 2 bases and J 10 bases, with 12 bases left between them. This CDR3 reads CASSIFSEQEQFF. The CDR3 DNA is TGTGCCAGTAGTATATTCTCGGAACAGGAGCAGTTCTTC.